Below are 8 T cell receptor beta chains sequenced from a single sample in a study of control samples from healthy donors and cancer patients. Generated by immunoSEQ multiplex PCR, the TCRdb table keeps only in-frame clones and is missing some. This sample has 140,000 or so clones; about nine tenths occur once, and the top ten carry less than 5%. The sequencing input was blood. These receptors were collected from a man between 25 and 39 years old in good health.

This rearrangement joins TRBV24-1 to TRBJ2-1, with TRBD1 as a possible D gene (6 bases). V lost 4 bases to trimming and J lost 4 bases, with 13 bases between them. The germline V gene encodes CDR1 KGHDR and CDR2 SFDVKD. This CDR3 has 15 amino acids. The chain's CDR3 is CATSDPGQFYNEQFF. The CDR3 DNA reads TGTGCCACCAGTGACCCGGGACAATTTTACAATGAGCAGTTCTTC.

The chain links TRBV7-3 to TRBJ2-6; D not resolved. Germline V gene lookup returns CDR1 SGHTA and CDR2 FQGTGA. V shed 5 bases and J shed 0 bases, with 5 bases lying between them. The CDR3 sequence is 14 residues long. As DNA, the CDR3 is TGTGCCAGCAGCCCCGGCTCTGGGGCCAACGTCCTGACTTTC. It translates to CASSPGSGANVLTF.

Only one count was recorded for this clone. The chain links TRBV12-3 or TRBV12-4 to TRBJ1-1; 7 bases match TRBD1. The trim removed 10 bases at V and 1 base at J, leaving 6 bases unmatched. The CDR3 is 13 residues long. In nucleotides, the CDR3 is TGTGCCACCCTAAGACAGGGGAACACTGAAGCTTTCTTT. It translates to CATLRQGNTEAFF.

The rearrangement joins TRBV7-6 to TRBJ2-1; no clear D gene. Trimming shortened V by 1 base and J by 0 bases, and 7 bases separated the two germline ends. Per germline, CDR1 SGHVS and CDR2 FNYEAQ. This CDR3 contains 15 residues. The CDR3 sequence is CASSLVRSSYNEQFF. The CDR3 nucleotides read TGTGCCAGCAGCTTAGTGCGTAGCTCCTACAATGAGCAGTTCTTC.

The chain carries TRBV3-1 (or the pseudogene TRBV3-2) and TRBJ1-1; D unresolved. Per the germline V gene, CDR1 is LGHDT and CDR2 is YNNKEL (reference sequence). The CDR3 spans 12 residues. V lost 6 bases, J lost 10 bases, and 15 bases lay in between. DNA for the CDR3: TGTGCCAGCAGTACCGGGATGCGGGTAGCTTTCTTT. Translating it yields CASSTGMRVAFF.

This clone was detected only once. The rearrangement joins TRBV6-5 to TRBJ1-3, with no clear D. The germline gives CDR1 MNHEY, CDR2 SVGAGI. V lost 8 bases and J lost 4, with 6 bases in between. This CDR3 is 11 amino acids long. The CDR3 is CASGMGNTIYF. CDR3 DNA sequence: TGTGCCAGCGGTATGGGAAACACCATATATTTT.

V usage is TRBV21-1 and J usage is TRBJ1-5; the table's D call of TRBD1 was not tested on the DNA. TRBV21-1 is a pseudogene. This CDR3 is built from 15 residues. The CDR3: CASSKEVTYNQPQHF. CDR3 sequence (DNA): TGTGCCAGCAGCAAAGAGGTGACATACAATCAGCCCCAGCATTTT.

V is TRBV19 and J is TRBJ1-2; possibly TRBD1 for D (6 bases). With 8 bases removed from V and 2 bases from J, the gap between germline ends came to 15 bases. The CDR3 has 14 amino acids. Germline V gene sequence: CDR1 LNHDA, CDR2 SQIVND (reference sequence). CDR3 coding DNA: TGTGCCAGTCAATCGGGGGGGGCCAACTATGGCTACACCTTC. The encoded protein is CASQSGGANYGYTF.